This TCR beta chain was identified during a study of cytomegalovirus exposure and HLA in healthy donors. The PCR ran on 60 Vbeta and 13 Jbeta primers. The protocol was immunoSEQ multiplex PCR, while the TCRdb copy is restricted to in-frame clones and leaves out a portion. Seen here are about 190,000 clones, around 81% observed once, and the top ten hold about 1.9%. CDR1 and CDR2 from the germline V gene are SGHRS and YFSETQ. CDR3 length: 17 residues. V lost 0 bases to trimming and J lost 0 bases, with 15 bases between them. The receptor comes from a woman younger than 30 in good health and CMV-seropositive. The rearrangement joins TRBV5-1 to TRBJ1-1; D is ambiguous. The sample was PBMCs. Here the CDR3 reads CASSLAGTGAMNTEAFF. In DNA, the CDR3 is TGCGCCAGCAGCTTGGCCGGAACGGGAGCGATGAACACTGAAGCTTTCTTT. The full variable domain, in which reference TRBV5-1 and TRBJ1-1 provide the parts outside the CDR3, is KAGVTQTPRYLIKTRGQQVTLSCSPISGHRSVSWYQQTPGQGLQFLFEYFSETQRNKGNFPGRFSGRQFSNSRSEMNVSTLELGDSALYLCASSLAGTGAMNTEAFFGQGTRLTVV.